Below, one T cell receptor beta chain is given with its context. This clonotype has a count of ten or more. It has no known antigen specificity. Qualities for individual bases were not recorded, and no much larger clone is one base off. CDR1 and CDR2 are read off the germline V gene as MDHEN and SYDVKM. CDR3 length: 16 amino acids, cysteine to phenylalanine. Just the 48-base CDR3 DNA is kept, in frame starting at base 1. At the junction V is shortened by 6 bases and J by 2 bases; bases outside the gene matches: 13. Library preparation used RACE. Sequencer: NextSeq 500. During library preparation, unique molecular identifiers were attached to individual cDNA molecules so that TCRs could be counted in a quantitative, reproducible way. In the original analysis: Samples had a median of 95,638 TCRs, with a range from roughly 20,000 to 690,600. V, J and CDR3 annotation of the TCR reads was performed with the Decombinator software suite. Every sample was subsampled to the same number of TCRs (28,000) for the PS versus PT1 abundance plots. TCRs were defined as expanded if absent before sensitization and observed at least eight times at the 2-week time point. TCRdb handled the public reads itself, with Q25 trimming in fastp and clone calling in MiXCR, and kept productive beta chains. Each CDR3 protein appears once, grouped with its most common genes and DNA. The authors' filters were not applied to this entry. This sample has some 38,000 distinct CDR3 sequences in its table, and about 6.3% of those were observed once. The ten largest account for roughly 9.2% of the sample.

This record comes from a study of human T cells and chemical hapten exposure (dated by TCRdb to about 2021). Describing the broader study: For sensitization, 2% DPC in acetone was applied to a 2 cm by 2 cm area of upper inner arm skin. Blood was sampled from patients pre-sensitization (week 0) and at 2, 6 and about 24 weeks after DPC sensitization. Patch tests used Finn chambers with 0.01% DPC on the upper back, scored after 6 days by International Contact Dermatitis Research Group standards. Libraries were combined into a pool for sequencing, and differences in TCR yield between samples came mainly from small differences in library volumes within the pool. Approximately 30 alopecia patients provided blood for TCR sequencing at one to four time points (pre-sensitization, 2, 6 and 24 weeks). Weekly therapeutic DPC doses were additionally applied to the scalp of patients throughout the approximately 25-week study period. In alopecia patients, the study followed how the peripheral blood TCR repertoire changed in vivo over primary and secondary sensitization to diphenylcyclopropenone (DPC), a hapten. The patient cohort, mostly female, included alopecia areata with under or over 50% scalp involvement, alopecia totalis and alopecia universalis. Each blood RNA sample was used to sequence both TCR alpha and TCR beta chains.

What this sample's time point label stands for: patch test 1, 2 weeks after DPC sensitization. This specimen's treatment or condition label, per the study, means: therapeutic diphenylcyclopropenone sensitization with weekly scalp DPC. Total RNA was isolated from unfractionated whole blood collected in Tempus Blood RNA tubes. At each patch-test visit, blood was drawn before the patch test was applied. To be eligible, patients had to be aged 18 to 70, diagnosed with alopecia and judged suitable for DPC therapy, while pregnant patients were excluded. Results the study describes overall, beyond this receptor: Compared with pre-sensitization or healthy control sets, expanded TCRs formed significantly more large CDR3 similarity clusters, which is consistent with antigen-driven responses. After repeated subsampling, the strength of the expansion versus patch-test correlation and the threshold at which it became significant changed. The number of TCRs above 1 in 1000 frequency did not change with DPC sensitization; there was no evidence of global repertoire structure alterations. The number of PT1 expanded TCRs positively correlated with patch test score, significant at thresholds 8, 16 and 32 but not 4. Alopecia, a presumed autoimmune disease, was present in all patients, so the immune response of the patients might differ from that of healthy individuals.

The source material was whole blood, sampled in connection with sensitization to the hapten diphenylcyclopropenone (DPC). The receptor's source is a woman between 25 and 40 years old with alopecia areata. Some clones in this sample may be carry-over from other donors' samples. Recombination joined TRBV28 with TRBJ2-7; TRBD1 fits 7 bases in the junction. CDR3 region: CASRTPGTDDTYEQYF. At the DNA level, the sequence is TGTGCCAGCAGAACCCCCGGGACAGATGATACCTACGAGCAGTACTTC.